This passage covers 30 T cell receptor beta chains from one sample sequenced in a study of CD8 T cells in Susac syndrome. RNA amounts of about 0.5 to 1 ug underwent reverse transcription with random hexamers. One entry per CDR3 protein, called by TCRdb with MiXCR from the immunoSEQ multiplex PCR reads. The table has about 120,000 distinct CDR3 sequences, 85% to 95% seen once. Sequenced input: CD8+ T cells from PBMCs. These receptors all stem from a human donor with Susac syndrome.

This rearrangement joins TRBV7-2 to TRBJ1-2; no reliable D call. CDR1 is SGHTA, CDR2 FQGNSA, per germline. V lost 1 base and J lost 6, with 15 bases in between. The CDR3 is made up of 15 amino acids. In DNA, the CDR3 is TGTGCCAGCAGCTTAGACATTGGGTCAGGAGATGGCTACACCTTC. It encodes CASSLDIGSGDGYTF. Variable domain in full (rest from reference TRBV7-2 and TRBJ1-2): GAGVSQSPSNKVTEKGKDVELRCDPISGHTALYWYRQSLGQGLEFLIYFQGNSAPDKSGLPSDRFSAERTGGSVSTLTIQRTQQEDSAVYLCASSLDIGSGDGYTFGSGTRLTVV.

This rearrangement joins TRBV4-1 to TRBJ2-4; tentative D call: TRBD2 (5 bases). CDR3 size: 17 residues. Trimming left V 1 base short and J 2 bases short, with 15 bases between. CDR1 and CDR2 from the germline V gene are MGHRA and YSYEKL. The CDR3 DNA sequence: TGCGCCAGCAGCCAAGTAAAGGGAGTGGTAACCAAAAACATTCAGTACTTC. Its translation is CASSQVKGVVTKNIQYF.

This clonotype was recorded once. The rearrangement joins TRBV6-5 to TRBJ1-1; no clear D gene. This CDR3 spans 12 amino acids. Trimming pared 0 bases from V and 7 bases from J, leaving 6 bases between. From germline, CDR1 is MNHEY and CDR2 SVGAGI. The DNA for the CDR3 is TGTGCCAGCAGTTACTCGTCTGGTGAAGCTTTCTTT. Translating gives CASSYSSGEAFF.

The J gene is TRBJ2-3, the V gene TRBV14; 12 positions agree with TRBD1. The CDR3 runs 19 residues. Germline V lookup: CDR1 SGHDN, CDR2 FVKESK. With 4 bases clipped from V and 0 bases from J, the junction kept 11 bases outside the gene matches. CDR3 coding DNA: TGTGCCAGCAGCCGATCTCCGGGACAGGGGGCCCATAGCACAGATACGCAGTATTTT. This codes for CASSRSPGQGAHSTDTQYF.

This chain joins TRBV3-1 and TRBJ1-1; D is undetermined. Trimming left V 3 bases short and J 1 base short, with 12 bases between. Germline V lookup: CDR1 LGHDT, CDR2 YNNKEL (reference sequence). The CDR3 has 15 residues. The chain's CDR3 is CASSHPWAENTEAFF. The DNA of the CDR3 is TGTGCCAGCAGCCACCCTTGGGCAGAGAACACTGAAGCTTTCTTT.

CDR3 sequence: CASSQFRDNTGELFF. CDR3 nucleotides: TGTGCCAGCAGCCAGTTCCGGGACAACACCGGGGAGCTGTTTTTT. This chain links TRBV5-6 with TRBJ2-2; D tentatively fits TRBD1 or TRBD2 (5 bases each). V was pared by 4 bases and J by 2 bases, with 12 bases between. CDR1 and CDR2 from the germline V gene are SGHDT and YYEEEE. The CDR3 extends over 15 amino acids.

The chain combines TRBV4-3 with TRBJ2-5, with 11 bases lining up with TRBD1. Germline CDR1 and CDR2: LGHNA and YSLEER. The V segment lost 4 bases and the J segment 1 base; nucleotides outside the gene matches: 5. The CDR3 covers 16 residues. In nucleotides, the CDR3 is TGCGCCAGCAGCCGCCTCGGGACAGGGGGCCAAGAGACCCAGTACTTC. Its translation is CASSRLGTGGQETQYF.

This chain uses TRBV15 with TRBJ2-7, with TRBD2 identical over 7 bases. Per germline, CDR1 LNHNV and CDR2 YYDKDF (reference sequence). The V gene end was trimmed by 9 bases and the J gene end by 0 bases; junction bases not matched to a gene: 8. The CDR3 has 14 amino acids. The CDR3, as DNA: TGTGCCACAGGTGCGGGGGTTAACTCCTACGAGCAGTACTTC. Encoded protein: CATGAGVNSYEQYF.

This clonotype showed up just a few times. V is TRBV7-3 and J is TRBJ1-2, with a weak D call TRBD1 (5 bases). Germline V gene data show CDR1 as SGHTA and CDR2 as FQGTGA. The CDR3 spans 14 residues. V was cut by 5 bases and J by 4 bases, with 14 bases left in between. CDR3 in amino acids: CASSPGVGGYGYTF. DNA for the CDR3: TGTGCCAGCAGCCCTGGTGTGGGGGGCTATGGCTACACCTTC.

This clonotype was detected only once. The chain recombines TRBV20-1 with TRBJ2-2, with a possible D match to TRBD1 (6 bases). V was cut by 5 bases and J by 3 bases, with 10 bases left in between. CDR3 size: 13 residues. Germline-derived CDR1 and CDR2 are DFQATT and SNEGSKA (reference sequence). The CDR3 DNA follows: TGCAGTGCTGATGAGGGGGACACCGGGGAGCTGTTTTTT. This encodes CSADEGDTGELFF.

V is TRBV20-1 and J is TRBJ2-7, with 12 positions matching TRBD2. V lost 0 bases to trimming and J lost 5 bases; unmatched junction nucleotides: 5. This CDR3 has 15 residues. CDR1 is DFQATT and CDR2 is SNEGSKA in the germline V gene (reference sequence). As DNA, the CDR3 is TGCAGTGCTAGAGATCTCGGACTAGCGGGGAACGAGCAGTACTTC. Encoded protein: CSARDLGLAGNEQYF.

The chain joins TRBV15 to TRBJ1-2; maybe TRBD1 (5 bases). The CDR3 is 14 amino acids. CDR1 and CDR2 from the germline V gene are LNHNV and YYDKDF (reference sequence). The germline V and J ends were trimmed by 8 bases and 5 bases, with 18 bases remaining between them. For the CDR3, the DNA is TGTGCCACCGCCGAAGGGGTGGTAGGGTATGGCTACACCTTC. Translation: CATAEGVVGYGYTF.

The rearrangement uses TRBV10-3 and TRBJ2-5; no firm D call. CDR1 and CDR2 from the germline V gene are ENHRY and SYGVKD. The V and J ends lost 3 bases and 1 base respectively, with 12 bases between them. The CDR3 has 15 residues. CDR3 coding DNA: TGTGCCATCAGTGATCCGGCGTCGGGCCAAGAGACCCAGTACTTC. Translation: CAISDPASGQETQYF.

J is TRBJ1-2 and V is TRBV29-1; D perhaps matches TRBD1 (5 bases). Deletions cut 2 bases from V and 10 bases from J, with 17 bases between. The CDR3 length is 13 residues. Germline CDR1 reads SQVTM; CDR2 reads ANQGSEA. This chain's CDR3 is CSVETQADSDYTF. DNA for the CDR3: TGCAGCGTTGAAACACAGGCTGACTCCGACTACACCTTC.

V usage is TRBV29-1 and J usage is TRBJ2-1; no clear D. V lost 6 bases, J lost 5 bases, and 11 bases lay in between. Germline V gene sequence: CDR1 SQVTM, CDR2 ANQGSEA. This CDR3 is built from 12 residues. The CDR3 coding sequence is TGCAGCGTCCTTCCCCCAGACAATGAGCAGTTCTTC. Translation gives CSVLPPDNEQFF.

The chain is built from TRBV7-9 and TRBJ2-5, with D tentatively TRBD1 or TRBD2 (5 bases each). CDR1 is SEHNR, CDR2 FQNEAQ, per germline (reference sequence). Trimming stripped 6 bases from V and 5 bases from J, with 16 bases between. The CDR3 extends over 14 amino acids. CDR3 protein: CASSQARDVETQYF. DNA for the CDR3: TGTGCCAGCAGTCAAGCCAGGGACGTGGAGACCCAGTACTTC.

This clonotype was detected once. The chain carries TRBV29-1 and TRBJ1-2, with D possibly matching TRBD1 (5 bases). There are 13 residues in the CDR3. V lost 7 bases, J lost 6 bases, and 18 bases lay in between. Germline CDR1 SQVTM, CDR2 ANQGSEA. CDR3 region: CSAREEIGNGYTF. The CDR3 nucleotides are TGCAGCGCCAGGGAGGAGATCGGAAATGGCTACACCTTC.

The V and J genes are TRBV29-1 and TRBJ2-7, with D perhaps matching TRBD1 (6 bases). Trimming stripped 7 bases from V and 1 base from J, with 17 bases between. Germline V gene sequence: CDR1 SQVTM, CDR2 ANQGSEA. The CDR3 has 14 residues. CDR3 amino acids: CSANLVGTSYEQYF. The CDR3 DNA reads TGCAGCGCTAACCTGGTGGGGACATCCTACGAGCAGTACTTC.

V is TRBV7-2 and J is TRBJ1-2; D uncertain. Germline lookup yields CDR1 SGHTA and CDR2 FQGNSA. The CDR3 is made up of 15 amino acids. The V end was cut by 0 bases, the J end by 2 bases, with 10 bases between. Written as DNA, the CDR3 is TGTGCCAGCAGCTTAGCCCCGGGATCAAACTATGGCTACACCTTC. It is translated as CASSLAPGSNYGYTF.

The chain employs TRBV5-1 and TRBJ1-1; D is unresolved. The CDR3 is 13 amino acids. V lost 0 bases, J lost 7 bases, and 10 bases lay in between. CDR1 is SGHRS and CDR2 is YFSETQ in the germline V gene. The CDR3 region has the DNA TGCGCCAGCAGCTTGGGCGGATCCAGTGAAGCTTTCTTT. Translated, it gives CASSLGGSSEAFF.

This rearrangement joins TRBV6-5 to TRBJ2-7, with a possible D match to TRBD1 (5 bases). V dropped 0 bases and J dropped 4 bases, with 13 bases sitting between them. In germline, CDR1 is MNHEY, CDR2 SVGAGI. The CDR3 loop spans 15 amino acids. CDR3 DNA sequence: TGTGCCAGCAGTTACTCCGGCAAGGGGTTGTACGAGCAGTACTTC. As protein: CASSYSGKGLYEQYF.

The chain is built from TRBV29-1 and TRBJ2-3; the D gene is possibly TRBD1 (5 bases). This CDR3 spans 16 amino acids. Germline values: CDR1 SQVTM, CDR2 ANQGSEA. Between the trimmed V and J ends, which lost 5 bases and 5 bases, there was a span of 23 bases. The CDR3, as DNA: TGCAGCGTTTCTATCTCGACAGTACCAATCGGAGATACGCAGTATTTT. Translation: CSVSISTVPIGDTQYF.

The chain combines TRBV15 with TRBJ2-5; D is undetermined. Per the germline V gene, CDR1 is LNHNV and CDR2 is YYDKDF (reference sequence). The V end was cut by 9 bases, the J end by 2 bases, with 19 bases between. The CDR3 runs 15 residues. CDR3 amino acids: CATEEVGQAQETQYF. The CDR3 region has the DNA TGTGCCACTGAAGAAGTTGGGCAGGCTCAAGAGACCCAGTACTTC.

The V and J genes are TRBV3-1 and TRBJ1-1; D is undetermined. Per the germline V gene, CDR1 is LGHDT and CDR2 is YNNKEL (reference sequence). Trimming took off 2 bases at V and 4 bases at J, with 8 bases between the two ends. The CDR3 covers 13 residues. The CDR3 coding sequence is TGTGCCAGCAGCCAATACTCCATCACTGAAGCTTTCTTT. Encoded protein: CASSQYSITEAFF.

This clonotype was found once. CDR3 amino acids: CAISQGGETQYF. The DNA for the CDR3 is TGTGCCATCAGTCAGGGGGGCGAGACCCAGTACTTC. This chain connects TRBV10-3 to TRBJ2-5; the D gene is possibly TRBD1 (7 bases). The germline gives CDR1 ENHRY, CDR2 SYGVKD. This CDR3 region has 12 residues. The germline V and J ends were trimmed by 5 bases and 5 bases, with 9 bases remaining between them.

The gene calls are TRBV9 and TRBJ1-2, with 8 nucleotides matching TRBD1. V shed 3 bases, J shed 1 base, and the junction held 11 bases outside the gene matches. CDR3 length equals 17 residues. CDR1 and CDR2 (germline): SGDLS, YYNGEE. CDR3 loop: CASSGYQTGALNYGYTF. The CDR3 DNA is TGTGCCAGCAGCGGTTACCAGACAGGGGCCCTTAACTATGGCTACACCTTC.

The V and J genes are TRBV7-9 and TRBJ1-2, with TRBD1 matching 7 bases. The length of the CDR3 is 15 residues. Trimming took 5 bases from V and 1 from J; bases not matched to a gene: 7. CDR1 is SEHNR, CDR2 FQNEAQ, per germline (reference sequence). CDR3 amino acids: CASSARGGNNYGYTF. The CDR3, as DNA: TGTGCCAGCAGCGCCAGGGGGGGGAATAACTATGGCTACACCTTC.

This chain uses TRBV27 with TRBJ1-5; D not resolved. The ends were cut back, 5 bases at V and 0 bases at J, with 5 bases in the middle. The CDR3 spans 13 residues. The germline V gene has CDR1 MNHEY and CDR2 SMNVEV (reference sequence). CDR3 in DNA: TGTGCCAGCAGTAGGTTTAGCAATCAGCCCCAGCATTTT. Protein product: CASSRFSNQPQHF.

The V and J genes are TRBV7-8 and TRBJ1-1; D gene uncertain. Trimming removed 1 base from V and 1 base from J, with 7 bases in between. CDR1 is SGHVS, CDR2 FQNEAQ, per germline. The CDR3 is 14 amino acids. As DNA, the CDR3 is TGTGCCAGCAGCTTAGGGGCGGGGAACACTGAAGCTTTCTTT. Translating gives CASSLGAGNTEAFF. Full variable domain (outside the CDR3, taken from reference TRBV7-8 and TRBJ1-1): GAGVSQSPRYKVAKRGQDVALRCDPISGHVSLFWYQQALGQGPEFLTYFQNEAQLDKSGLPSDRFFAERPEGSVSTLKIQRTQQEDSAVYLCASSLGAGNTEAFFGQGTRLTVV.

In DNA, the CDR3 is TGTGCCAGCAGCTTAGGGAGCGGGGAGGGCGGCTATGGCTACACCTTC. Translating gives CASSLGSGEGGYGYTF. V usage is TRBV7-9 and J usage is TRBJ1-2, with D unclear. Germline-derived CDR1 and CDR2 are SEHNR and FQNEAQ (reference sequence). This CDR3 is built from 16 residues. With 1 base removed from V and 4 bases from J, the gap between germline ends came to 16 bases. The full variable domain, completed using reference TRBV7-9 and TRBJ1-2, is DTGVSQNPRHKITKRGQNVTFRCDPISEHNRLYWYRQTLGQGPEFLTYFQNEAQLEKSRLLSDRFSAERPKGSFSTLEIQRTEQGDSAMYLCASSLGSGEGGYGYTFGSGTRLTVV.